This T cell receptor (beta chain) appears in the sequencing data of a study of blood T cell repertoires in COVID-19. Turning to the study itself: Samples came from the United States, Italy and Spain, spanning acute and convalescent COVID-19. PBMCs, B-cell-depleted T cells, or T cells were the source of the cDNA or gDNA that made up the material.

The junction had 14 bases not matched to a gene; V was cut back by 8 bases and J by 2 bases. The CDR3 has 16 residues. Germline V lookup: CDR1 SGHTA, CDR2 FQGNSA. As processed by the authors: Estimation of nucleated cell counts was performed using reference gene primer amplification. The protocol was immunoSEQ multiplex PCR, while the TCRdb copy is restricted to in-frame clones and leaves out a portion. V and J calls and clone size follow that table, whereas D and trimming were derived from the DNA. The repertoire holds just under 50,000 clones, with approximately 80% as singletons. The table lists this clone with a count of one.

The receptor was derived from a human donor in a cohort sampled during active COVID-19. V is TRBV7-2 and J is TRBJ2-7, with TRBD2 matching over 8 bases. Sample: peripheral blood. Here the CDR3 DNA reads TGTGCCAGCGGGGGTGGAGGGGGACTAGGTACCTACGAGCAGTACTTC. Its protein product is CASGGGGGLGTYEQYF. The variable domain in full, with the rest retrieved from reference TRBV7-2 and TRBJ2-7, is GAGVSQSPSNKVTEKGKDVELRCDPISGHTALYWYRQSLGQGLEFLIYFQGNSAPDKSGLPSDRFSAERTGGSVSTLTIQRTQQEDSAVYLCASGGGGGLGTYEQYFGPGTRLTVT.